The rows below give T cell receptor beta chains drawn from one sample of a study of vaccination and CD4 T cells after COVID-19. No antigen has been identified for these receptors. TCRdb fed the PCR reads into MiXCR, producing one record per CDR3 protein. Here the sample spans 12,000 or so distinct CDR3 sequences, 50% being singletons. The specimen was CD4+ T cells from blood, cultured in vitro. The source is a human donor who had recovered from COVID-19. Each CDR3 is given with its conserved first and last residue.

V gene: TRBV6-5
CDR3 protein: CASSYSTEESPQHF

V gene: TRBV7-8
CDR3 protein: CASSSSGRAYEQYF

V gene: TRBV7-8
CDR3 protein: CASSLVGGVSPDTQYF

V gene: TRBV7-2
CDR3 protein: CASSFDFQTYEQYF

V gene: TRBV6-1
CDR3 protein: CASSPAVSNYGYTF

V gene: TRBV12-3/TRBV12-4
CDR3 protein: CASSSRNSVNEQFF

V gene: TRBV6-5
CDR3 protein: CASSYSTGQGQGVGKLFF

V gene: TRBV7-7
CDR3 protein: CASSLRSSGRGTGELFF

V gene: TRBV29-1
CDR3 protein: CSVALSATGELFF

V gene: TRBV5-6
CDR3 protein: CASSLGGRHPQYF

V gene: TRBV20-1
CDR3 protein: CSAPGLAGSPTDTDTQYF

V gene: TRBV2
CDR3 protein: CASGTRDTQYF

V gene: TRBV30
CDR3 protein: CAWRGGGVMRREQFF

V gene: TRBV6-1
CDR3 protein: CASRTTLGAFF

V gene: TRBV30
CDR3 protein: CAWRPLAGGSETQYF

V gene: TRBV6-2/TRBV6-3
CDR3 protein: CASSRGLVSGPETQYF

V gene: TRBV7-2
CDR3 protein: CASSLRGGDSYEQYF

V gene: TRBV28
CDR3 protein: CASSRTGAKETQYF

V gene: TRBV20-1
CDR3 protein: CSARGYLEENYEQYF

V gene: TRBV15
CDR3 protein: CATSRGSPDYNEQFF

V gene: TRBV5-4
CDR3 protein: CASSLDGGGTEAFF

V gene: TRBV6-5
CDR3 protein: CASSSQTGVDSGNTIYF

V gene: TRBV20-1
CDR3 protein: CSAPSRDGKTYGYTF

V gene: TRBV15
CDR3 protein: CATSRADDIYEQYF

V gene: TRBV10-3
CDR3 protein: CAISESGRQETQYF

V gene: TRBV10-3
CDR3 protein: CAISGTGGPETQYF

V gene: TRBV18
CDR3 protein: CASSPLSGSYNEQFF

V gene: TRBV27
CDR3 protein: CASSPPGTGGINIQYF

V gene: TRBV20-1
CDR3 protein: CSAYTGSTGANVLTF

V gene: TRBV15
CDR3 protein: CATSRDLGGDGYTF

V gene: TRBV7-2
CDR3 protein: CASSLGTTGETQYF

V gene: TRBV6-2/TRBV6-3
CDR3 protein: CASSRSTGYYNQPQHF

V gene: TRBV21-1
CDR3 protein: CASSPGTGGVRRGYTF

V gene: TRBV10-1
CDR3 protein: CASSEGGRETQYF

V gene: TRBV7-2
CDR3 protein: CASSRPGTKKQYF

V gene: TRBV12-3/TRBV12-4
CDR3 protein: CASSYTSSGTDTQYF

V gene: TRBV6-2/TRBV6-3
CDR3 protein: CASSHSRMTVAYEQYF

V gene: TRBV18
CDR3 protein: CASSPPGAANYEQYF

V gene: TRBV7-6
CDR3 protein: CASSLQGRNEQYF

V gene: TRBV20-1
CDR3 protein: CSASQGLGSGNTIYF

V gene: TRBV20-1
CDR3 protein: CSAQLRAGGELFF

V gene: TRBV28
CDR3 protein: CASNRFGTSQETQYF

V gene: TRBV7-2
CDR3 protein: CASSLALGMGLAGGADTQYF

V gene: TRBV5-4
CDR3 protein: CASSPPGLAGDNEQFF

V gene: TRBV12-3/TRBV12-4
CDR3 protein: CASSFRQGAKGNTEAFF

V gene: TRBV20-1
CDR3 protein: CSAGTGTEKLFF

V gene: TRBV30
CDR3 protein: CAWTRTVSGANVLTF

V gene: TRBV15
CDR3 protein: CATSRDPPAGVLDTQYF

V gene: TRBV7-8
CDR3 protein: CASIYGTSGRAYNEQFF

V gene: TRBV29-1
CDR3 protein: CSVEDAGGASYEQYF

V gene: TRBV12-3/TRBV12-4
CDR3 protein: CASSRRMTSGTDTQYF